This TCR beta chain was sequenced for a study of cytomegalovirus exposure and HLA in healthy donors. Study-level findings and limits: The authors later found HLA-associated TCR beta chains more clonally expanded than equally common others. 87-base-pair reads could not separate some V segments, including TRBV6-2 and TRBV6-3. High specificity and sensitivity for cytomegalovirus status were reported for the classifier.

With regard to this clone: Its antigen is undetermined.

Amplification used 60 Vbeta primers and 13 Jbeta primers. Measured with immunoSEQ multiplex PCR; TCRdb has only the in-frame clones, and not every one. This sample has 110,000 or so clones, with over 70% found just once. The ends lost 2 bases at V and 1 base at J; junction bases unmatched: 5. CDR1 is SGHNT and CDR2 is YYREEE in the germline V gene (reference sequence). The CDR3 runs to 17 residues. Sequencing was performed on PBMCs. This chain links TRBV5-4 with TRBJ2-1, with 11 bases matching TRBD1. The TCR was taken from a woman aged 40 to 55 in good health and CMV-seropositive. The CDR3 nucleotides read TGTGCCAGCAGCTTCGGGACAGGGGGGGGTTCCTACAATGAGCAGTTCTTC. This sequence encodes CASSFGTGGGSYNEQFF.